This T cell receptor beta chain was observed in a study of blood T cells in healthy people across ages. Study-wide findings and caveats: Among long-lived donors, naive CD4+ cells were more numerous and diversity higher than in aged donors.

This CDR3 contains 15 residues. Trimming pared 1 base from V and 5 bases from J, leaving 15 bases between. Per the germline V gene, CDR1 is SGHTA and CDR2 is FQGNSA. The use of a sample-barcoded 5' primer and a J-beta primer mix characterized a second PCR of roughly 7 to 12 cycles. TCRdb redid the calling of the 5' RACE reads with MiXCR, one entry per CDR3 protein. This repertoire shows 1,800,000 or so distinct CDR3 sequences, about 39% found once; its top ten account for 23%. About this clonotype: Its antigen is currently unknown.

Source material: blood. The origin of this receptor is a human donor in good health. This chain connects TRBV7-2 to TRBJ2-7; maybe TRBD2 (6 bases). This chain's CDR3 is CASSLVAEGLDEQYF. CDR3 sequence (DNA): TGTGCCAGCAGCTTAGTGGCGGAGGGGTTAGACGAGCAGTACTTC. Based on the CDR3 plus reference TRBV7-2 and TRBJ2-7, the full variable domain is GAGVSQSPSNKVTEKGKDVELRCDPISGHTALYWYRQSLGQGLEFLIYFQGNSAPDKSGLPSDRFSAERTGGSVSTLTIQRTQQEDSAVYLCASSLVAEGLDEQYFGPGTRLTVT.